This entry lists 24 T cell receptor beta chains sequenced from one sample in a study of T cells after yellow fever vaccination (dated by TCRdb to between 2018 and 2021). Libraries came from 5' RACE. Instrument on record: Illumina HiSeq 2500. The raw public data were reprocessed by TCRdb itself: fastp quality trimming at Q25, MiXCR clonotype calling, in-frame beta chains only. Every entry covers one CDR3 protein and lists the most common genes and DNA from its rows. Within this sample are under 400,000 distinct CDR3 sequences, with 9.5% to 13% of them counted one time only. The ten largest clones capture roughly 18% of the sample. The treatment or condition label of this sample denotes: live attenuated yellow fever vaccine strain. The sequencing used PBMCs, collected on the day of the first yellow fever vaccination. The receptors originated from a man aged 18 to 30 who received the YFV17D yellow fever vaccine.

The chain is built from TRBV11-1 and TRBJ2-1, with 10 positions matching TRBD2. V lost 0 bases and J lost 4; bases outside the gene matches: 9. CDR3 length equals 18 residues. Germline V gives CDR1 SGHAT, CDR2 FQDESV (reference sequence). The CDR3: CASSLATAGGTLYNEQFF. The DNA of the CDR3 is TGTGCCAGCAGCTTAGCTACAGCGGGGGGGACTCTTTACAATGAGCAGTTCTTC.

This rearrangement joins TRBV5-1 to TRBJ2-3, with 8 bases fitting TRBD2. Germline assignment: CDR1 SGHRS and CDR2 YFSETQ. The CDR3 length is 15 residues. V gave up 0 bases and J gave up 7 bases; unmatched junction bases: 7. CDR3 sequence reads: CASSLAAGGLNTQYF. CDR3 nucleotide sequence: TGCGCCAGCAGCTTGGCGGCGGGGGGTTTAAATACGCAGTATTTT.

The CDR3, as DNA: TGTGCCAGCATCCCCGGGGCCATGAACACTGAAGCTTTCTTT. Its protein is CASIPGAMNTEAFF. The chain recombines TRBV12-3 or TRBV12-4 with TRBJ1-1; weak D call: TRBD1 (5 bases). This CDR3 is 14 amino acids long. V gave up 7 bases and J gave up 0 bases, with 12 bases separating them.

This clonotype was recorded a few times. The chain carries TRBV12-3 or TRBV12-4 and TRBJ1-1; weak D call: TRBD1 (5 bases). CDR3 length: 12 residues. The V end was cut by 5 bases, the J end by 6 bases, with 10 bases between. CDR3 in amino acids: CASSIPGPEAFF. The CDR3 coding sequence is TGTGCCAGCAGTATACCAGGGCCTGAAGCTTTCTTT.

A few counts support this clonotype. The rearrangement uses TRBV6-4 and TRBJ2-3; TRBD2 matches 8 bases. Germline V gene data show CDR1 as MRHNA and CDR2 as SNTAGT. The CDR3 loop spans 13 amino acids. V was pared by 6 bases and J by 5 bases, with 4 bases of the junction left unmatched. The CDR3 is CASSPGTRDTQYF. CDR3 coding DNA: TGTGCCAGCAGCCCCGGGACTAGAGATACGCAGTATTTT.

In this sample, this clonotype turned up many times. This sequence joins TRBV7-2 and TRBJ2-7, with D tentatively TRBD1 or TRBD2 (5 bases each). Germline values: CDR1 SGHTA, CDR2 FQGNSA. The CDR3 spans 15 residues. V dropped 4 bases and J dropped 2 bases, with 15 bases sitting between them. CDR3 in amino acids: CASSSIGTAAYEQYF. DNA of the CDR3: TGTGCCAGCAGCTCCATCGGGACGGCTGCCTACGAGCAGTACTTC.

This chain connects TRBV6-1 to TRBJ1-6; 7 bases are a match to TRBD1. CDR3 size: 12 residues. V lost 9 bases, J lost 10 bases, and 6 bases stayed unmatched. CDR1 and CDR2 (germline): MNHNS, SASEGT. CDR3 loop: CASTLQGSPLHF. The DNA of the CDR3 is TGTGCCAGTACCTTACAGGGGTCACCCCTCCACTTT.

This clonotype has only a few counts. The chain employs TRBV4-1 and TRBJ2-6, with 7 bases fitting TRBD2. Germline V lookup: CDR1 MGHRA, CDR2 YSYEKL. J was trimmed by 0 bases and V by 0 bases; bases with no gene match: 8. This CDR3 region has 19 residues. CDR3 bases: TGCGCCAGCAGCCAAGATCTAGAGGCGGGGGACTCTGGGGCCAACGTCCTGACTTTC. Translation: CASSQDLEAGDSGANVLTF.

This clonotype has only a few counts. The chain carries TRBV4-1 and TRBJ2-6; 7 nucleotides match TRBD1. Germline V CDR1 and CDR2: MGHRA, YSYEKL. The CDR3 length is 18 residues. V gave up 6 bases and J gave up 0 bases; unmatched junction bases: 11. CDR3 protein: CASRPNRDRTSGANVLTF. CDR3 sequence (DNA): TGCGCCAGCAGGCCGAATCGGGACAGAACCTCTGGGGCCAACGTCCTGACTTTC.

The chain combines TRBV14 with TRBJ2-3, with 8 bases matching TRBD2. The J segment lost 6 bases and the V segment lost 2 bases, leaving 7 bases of the junction unmatched. This CDR3 comprises 15 residues. Germline V gene lookup returns CDR1 SGHDN and CDR2 FVKESK. In nucleotides, the CDR3 is TGTGCCAGCAGCCAAACACCGGGACTAGAGGATACGCAGTATTTT. Translation gives CASSQTPGLEDTQYF.

This clonotype was seen ten or more times. This chain connects TRBV4-1 to TRBJ2-7; D is possibly TRBD2 (6 bases). Trimming took off 4 bases at V and 5 bases at J, with 15 bases between the two ends. Germline V CDR1 and CDR2: MGHRA, YSYEKL. There are 14 residues in the CDR3. This chain's CDR3 is CASSPTGLLNEQYF. The CDR3 nucleotides read TGCGCCAGCAGCCCCACGGGACTGCTCAACGAGCAGTACTTC.

This clonotype was detected only a few times. V is TRBV4-3 and J is TRBJ2-3, with 8 positions matching TRBD2. V shed 4 bases and J 4 bases; nucleotides not matched to a gene: 4. CDR3 length: 14 residues. Germline loops: CDR1 LGHNA, CDR2 YSLEER. CDR3 coding DNA: TGCGCCAGCAGCCCCCTAGCGGGTGCAGATACGCAGTATTTT. This sequence encodes CASSPLAGADTQYF.

This clonotype was recorded at least ten times. The chain uses TRBV4-2 and TRBJ1-5; D remains unclear. The CDR3 has 15 residues. The germline gives CDR1 LGHNA, CDR2 YNFKEQ. Trimming removed 0 bases from V and 9 bases from J, with 15 bases in between. The CDR3 nucleotides are TGTGCCAGCAGCCAAGAGTTTCACGGCCAATGGCCCCAGCATTTT. This encodes CASSQEFHGQWPQHF.

The rearrangement uses TRBV27 and TRBJ2-2; no clear D gene. This CDR3 region has 12 residues. Looked up from germline, CDR1 is MNHEY and CDR2 is SMNVEV (reference sequence). The germline V and J ends were trimmed by 5 bases and 6 bases, with 7 bases remaining between them. The CDR3 bases are TGTGCCAGCAGTCTCTTTGCCGGGGAGCTGTTTTTT. As protein: CASSLFAGELFF.

This clonotype has just a few counts. The rearrangement links TRBV6-1 to TRBJ2-1, with D perhaps assigned TRBD1 or TRBD2 (6 bases each). Trimming pared 2 bases from V and 0 bases from J, leaving 11 bases between. Germline V gene sequence: CDR1 MNHNS, CDR2 SASEGT. The CDR3 totals 16 residues. The CDR3 coding sequence is TGTGCCAGCAGTGAATTGGGGGGCAGCTCCTACAATGAGCAGTTCTTC. Amino acid sequence: CASSELGGSSYNEQFF.

This clonotype was observed many times. The chain combines TRBV20-1 with TRBJ2-1; 9 bases align to TRBD2. J gave up 8 bases and V 3 bases, and 8 bases lay outside the gene matches. Germline CDR1 reads DFQATT; CDR2 reads SNEGSKA (reference sequence). The CDR3 extends over 14 amino acids. The CDR3 nucleotides are TGCAGTGCTAGTGTTCTAGCGGGGTGGGATGAGCAGTTCTTC. Its translation is CSASVLAGWDEQFF.

This chain links TRBV10-3 with TRBJ2-2; 8 bases fit TRBD2. The junction had 12 bases not matched to a gene; V was cut back by 11 bases and J by 7 bases. This CDR3 has 14 residues. Germline V gene sequence: CDR1 ENHRY, CDR2 SYGVKD. CDR3 bases: TGTGCCTCTCTCGGGGGGGCCTTTGACGGGGAGCTGTTTTTT. It yields the protein CASLGGAFDGELFF.

This clonotype occurred a few times. The rearrangement links TRBV20-1 to TRBJ2-3; 7 positions match TRBD2. After removal of 3 bases from V and 4 bases from J, the junction contained 1 base not matched to a gene. The CDR3 runs to 12 residues. Looked up from germline, CDR1 is DFQATT and CDR2 is SNEGSKA (reference sequence). CDR3 sequence reads: CSASLAADTQYF. CDR3 bases: TGCAGTGCTAGCCTAGCGGCAGATACGCAGTATTTT.

The rearrangement uses TRBV27 and TRBJ2-1, with 8 bases that match TRBD1. In germline, CDR1 is MNHEY, CDR2 SMNVEV (reference sequence). J lost 4 bases, V lost 6 bases, and 11 bases had no gene match. The CDR3 sequence is 16 residues long. The CDR3 DNA is TGTGCCAGCAGCAACGGACAGGGCCTCCTATACAATGAGCAGTTCTTC. Residues: CASSNGQGLLYNEQFF.

In this sample, this clonotype turned up a few times. The chain joins TRBV10-3 to TRBJ2-3; D possibly corresponds to TRBD2 (6 bases). Germline V gene lookup returns CDR1 ENHRY and CDR2 SYGVKD. The ends were cut back, 11 bases at V and 10 bases at J, with 22 bases in the middle. CDR3 length: 13 amino acids. CDR3: CAHNYLDGTPQYF. The DNA of the CDR3 is TGTGCCCATAACTACTTAGACGGGACTCCGCAGTATTTT.

This clonotype was seen a handful of times. The chain joins TRBV6-2 or TRBV6-3 to TRBJ1-6; D is uncertain. The CDR3 length is 12 residues. V was clipped by 4 bases and J by 8 bases, with 6 bases between them. CDR1 and CDR2 (germline): MNHEY, SVGEGT. CDR3 sequence (DNA): TGTGCCAGCAGTTGGGTTGATTCACCCCTCCACTTT. Translation gives CASSWVDSPLHF.

This clonotype was recorded a few times. The CDR3 reads CASSTGDLSGGAYNEQFF. CDR3 nucleotide sequence: TGTGCCAGCAGCACGGGAGATTTAAGCGGGGGGGCTTACAATGAGCAGTTCTTC. The chain uses TRBV11-1 and TRBJ2-1, with 10 bases fitting TRBD2. The germline gives CDR1 SGHAT, CDR2 FQDESV (reference sequence). The V and J ends lost 5 bases and 4 bases, in that order; junction bases with no gene match: 14. This CDR3 has 18 amino acids.

The J gene is TRBJ2-7, the V gene TRBV6-1; TRBD2 matches 10 bases. The CDR3 extends over 14 amino acids. Germline CDR1 MNHNS, CDR2 SASEGT. Trimming took 5 bases from V and 7 from J; bases not matched to a gene: 8. CDR3 bases: TGTGCCAGCAGTCTCACTAGCGGGGCGAGGGAGCAGTACTTC. Translation gives CASSLTSGAREQYF.

This clonotype was found many times. J is TRBJ2-2 and V is TRBV5-1, with D unclear. This CDR3 comprises 15 residues. V lost 0 bases, J lost 1 base, and 7 bases lay in between. The germline CDR1 and CDR2 sequences are SGHRS and YFSETQ. CDR3 sequence reads: CASSLVSGNTGELFF. The CDR3 DNA is TGCGCCAGCAGCTTGGTATCAGGGAACACCGGGGAGCTGTTTTTT.